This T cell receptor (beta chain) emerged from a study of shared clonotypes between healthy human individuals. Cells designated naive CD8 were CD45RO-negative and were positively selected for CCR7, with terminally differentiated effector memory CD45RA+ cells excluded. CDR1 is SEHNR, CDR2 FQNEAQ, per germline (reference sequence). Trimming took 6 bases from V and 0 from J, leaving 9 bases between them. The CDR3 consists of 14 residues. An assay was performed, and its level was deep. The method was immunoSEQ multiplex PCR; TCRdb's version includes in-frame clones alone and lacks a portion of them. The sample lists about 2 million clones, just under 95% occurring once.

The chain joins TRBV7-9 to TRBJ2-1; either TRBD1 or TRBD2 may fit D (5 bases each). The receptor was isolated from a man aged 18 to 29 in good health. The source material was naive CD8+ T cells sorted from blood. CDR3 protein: CASRGVGSYNEQFF. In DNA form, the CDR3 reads TGTGCCAGCAGGGGGGTGGGCTCCTACAATGAGCAGTTCTTC.